Listed here are 12 T cell receptor beta chains from one sample, sequenced in a study of cytomegalovirus exposure and HLA in healthy donors. The PCR made use of 60 Vbeta and 13 Jbeta primers. Sequencing used immunoSEQ multiplex PCR; TCRdb keeps in-frame clones, though not all of them. Of roughly 100,000 clones listed, more than 80% are singletons. Source material: PBMCs. The receptors shown here come from a young man in good health and CMV-seronegative.

The J gene is TRBJ2-5, the V gene TRBV13, with TRBD1 identical over 8 bases. Germline CDR1 and CDR2: PRHDT and FYEKMQ (reference sequence). Unmatched junction bases numbered 9, after V lost 1 base and J lost 5 bases. The CDR3 length is 16 residues. CDR3 nucleotide sequence: TGTGCCAGCAGCTTAGAGGCAGGGGGCGTCGACGAGACCCAGTACTTC. Protein product: CASSLEAGGVDETQYF. The full variable domain, with the rest looked up from reference TRBV13 and TRBJ2-5, is AAGVIQSPRHLIKEKRETATLKCYPIPRHDTVYWYQQGPGQDPQFLISFYEKMQSDKGSIPDRFSAQQFSDYHSELNMSSLELGDSALYFCASSLEAGGVDETQYFGPGTRLLVL.

This chain joins TRBV15 and TRBJ2-5, with D perhaps TRBD1 (5 bases). CDR3 length: 14 amino acids. The V end lost 5 bases, the J end lost 1 base, and 11 bases lay between the germline ends. Germline V gives CDR1 LNHNV, CDR2 YYDKDF (reference sequence). CDR3 in DNA: TGTGCCACCAGCGGAAGGACACTCCAAGAGACCCAGTACTTC. Translating it yields CATSGRTLQETQYF.

This chain uses TRBV7-9 with TRBJ2-4, with 7 bases that match TRBD1. V was clipped by 2 bases and J by 3 bases; unmatched bases: 10. The germline V gene encodes CDR1 SEHNR and CDR2 FQNEAQ (reference sequence). The CDR3 is 17 amino acids. CDR3 protein: CASSLSSLGQSKNIQYF. CDR3 nucleotide sequence: TGTGCCAGCAGCTTATCATCCTTGGGACAGAGCAAAAACATTCAGTACTTC.

V gene TRBV7-3 combines with J gene TRBJ2-7, with 8 bases that match TRBD1. Germline trimming cut 6 bases from V and 3 bases from J; bases unmatched to any gene: 7. The CDR3 runs to 14 residues. Per the germline V gene, CDR1 is SGHTA and CDR2 is FQGTGA. The CDR3 DNA sequence: TGTGCCAGCAGTCCCCCGGACAGGGACTACGAGCAGTACTTC. Its translation: CASSPPDRDYEQYF.

The J gene is TRBJ1-1, the V gene TRBV30, with 9 bases lining up with TRBD1. The CDR3 loop spans 13 amino acids. In germline, CDR1 is GTSNPN, CDR2 SVGIG (reference sequence). The junction had 5 bases not matched to a gene; V was cut back by 5 bases and J by 4 bases. The chain's CDR3 is CAWGTQGATEAFF. In DNA, the CDR3 is TGTGCCTGGGGTACACAGGGGGCCACTGAAGCTTTCTTT.

CDR3 in DNA: TGTGCCAGCCATTTTGGGGGCAGCAATCAGCCCCAGCATTTT. It is translated as CASHFGGSNQPQHF. This rearrangement joins TRBV6-5 to TRBJ1-5, with D possibly TRBD1 on 6 matching bases. The CDR3 is 14 residues long. Germline assignment: CDR1 MNHEY and CDR2 SVGAGI. V lost 8 bases to trimming and J lost 1 base, with 12 bases between them.

The CDR3 region has the DNA TGTGCCAGCAGCCAAGAGGTACTAGCGGGAATAGATACGCAGTATTTT. Translating it yields CASSQEVLAGIDTQYF. This chain uses TRBV4-2 with TRBJ2-3, with 10 bases matching TRBD2. The CDR3 extends over 16 amino acids. V lost 0 bases to trimming and J lost 5 bases; unmatched junction nucleotides: 5. Germline CDR1 LGHNA, CDR2 YNFKEQ.

Points on this clone: This same CDR3 is encoded by further DNA sequences in the sample. The V call is TRBV7-9, the J call TRBJ2-4; 7 nucleotides align to TRBD1. Germline loops: CDR1 SEHNR, CDR2 FQNEAQ (reference sequence). V lost 4 bases to trimming and J lost 1 base; unmatched junction nucleotides: 1. The CDR3 has 14 amino acids. This CDR3 reads CASSSDRAKNIQYF. The DNA for the CDR3 is TGTGCCAGCAGCTCGGACAGGGCCAAAAACATTCAGTACTTC.

This clone was recorded once. The J gene is TRBJ2-7, the V gene TRBV29-1; 8 nucleotides line up with TRBD1. This CDR3 region has 13 residues. Germline V gene sequence: CDR1 SQVTM, CDR2 ANQGSEA. J was trimmed by 3 bases and V by 6 bases; bases with no gene match: 7. The CDR3 sequence is CSVYRGDDYEQYF. CDR3 DNA sequence: TGCAGCGTCTACAGGGGGGACGACTACGAGCAGTACTTC.

The chain combines TRBV25-1 with TRBJ2-5; no definite D call. V lost 3 bases to trimming and J lost 4 bases, with 9 bases between them. The CDR3 spans 13 residues. Germline loops: CDR1 MGHDK, CDR2 SYGVNS. The CDR3 sequence: CASSDLFRETQYF. The CDR3, as DNA: TGTGCCAGCAGTGATTTATTCCGAGAGACCCAGTACTTC. Full variable domain (missing parts from reference TRBV25-1 and TRBJ2-5): EADIYQTPRYLVIGTGKKITLECSQTMGHDKMYWYQQDPGMELHLIHYSYGVNSTEKGDLSSESTVSRIRTEHFPLTLESARPSHTSQYLCASSDLFRETQYFGPGTRLLVL.

The chain recombines TRBV5-1 with TRBJ1-2; D is undetermined. The CDR3 sequence is 15 residues long. In germline, CDR1 is SGHRS, CDR2 YFSETQ. Trimming pared 0 bases from V and 1 base from J, leaving 10 bases between. CDR3 in amino acids: CASSLEFTVNYGYTF. CDR3 coding DNA: TGCGCCAGCAGCTTGGAATTTACAGTTAACTATGGCTACACCTTC. The full variable domain, with the rest looked up from reference TRBV5-1 and TRBJ1-2, is KAGVTQTPRYLIKTRGQQVTLSCSPISGHRSVSWYQQTPGQGLQFLFEYFSETQRNKGNFPGRFSGRQFSNSRSEMNVSTLELGDSALYLCASSLEFTVNYGYTFGSGTRLTVV.

This chain joins TRBV6-6 and TRBJ2-5; 10 nucleotides line up with TRBD2. This CDR3 has 16 amino acids. J lost 4 bases, V lost 6 bases, and 11 bases had no gene match. Germline CDR1 is MNHNY and CDR2 is SVGAGI (reference sequence). The CDR3: CASSPVSGGAIETQYF. The DNA for the CDR3 is TGTGCCAGCAGCCCCGTCAGCGGGGGGGCCATAGAGACCCAGTACTTC.